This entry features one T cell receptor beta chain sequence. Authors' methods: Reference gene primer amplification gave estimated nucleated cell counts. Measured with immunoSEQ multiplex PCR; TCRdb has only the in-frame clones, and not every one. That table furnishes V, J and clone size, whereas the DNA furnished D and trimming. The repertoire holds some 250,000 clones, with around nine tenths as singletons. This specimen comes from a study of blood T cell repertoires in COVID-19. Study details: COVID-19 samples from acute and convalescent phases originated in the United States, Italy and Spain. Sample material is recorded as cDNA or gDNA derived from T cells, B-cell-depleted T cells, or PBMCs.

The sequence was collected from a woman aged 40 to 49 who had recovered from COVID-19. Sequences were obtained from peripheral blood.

The DNA of the CDR3 is TGCAGCGCCCAAACAGGGGGCTATGGCTACACCTTC. Translation: CSAQTGGYGYTF. J is TRBJ1-2 and V is TRBV29-1, with TRBD1 identical over 8 bases. The trim removed 7 bases at V and 4 bases at J, leaving 5 bases unmatched. CDR3 size: 12 residues. CDR1 and CDR2 (germline): SQVTM, ANQGSEA.